The 15 T cell receptor beta chains below come from one sample, sequenced in a study of metastatic and nonmetastatic thyroid tumors. TCRdb recomputed clones from the PCR reads via MiXCR. Among around 35,000 clones listed, around 15% were seen once. No treatment had been given to any patient before thyroid surgery. Sample: blood. All receptors derive from a female donor with papillary thyroid cancer or a benign thyroid nodule (not recorded which). Some clones in this sample may be carry-over from other donors' samples.

This clone was detected many times. The chain is built from TRBV10-3 and TRBJ2-5; D possibly corresponds to TRBD2 (5 bases). Germline loops: CDR1 ENHRY, CDR2 SYGVKD. Trimming cost V 10 bases and J 4 bases, with 16 bases left between them. The CDR3 contains 13 residues. The CDR3 spells CASRTGWAETQYF. In DNA, the CDR3 is TGTGCCAGCCGGACGGGATGGGCAGAGACCCAGTACTTC.

This clone was seen many times. This may arise from a read error, as a much more abundant clone is one base away. The V call is TRBV5-1, the J call TRBJ2-7; D may correspond to TRBD1 or TRBD2 (5 bases each). This CDR3 has 14 residues. With 5 bases removed from V and 5 bases from J, the gap between germline ends came to 17 bases. The V gene's germline CDR1 is SGHRS and CDR2 YFSETQ. DNA of the CDR3: TGCGCCAGCAGTGGGGGAGATCCCGCGGACGAGCAGTACTTC. Its translation is CASSGGDPADEQYF. Variable domain in full (rest from reference TRBV5-1 and TRBJ2-7): KAGVTQTPRYLIKTRGQQVTLSCSPISGHRSVSWYQQTPGQGLQFLFEYFSETQRNKGNFPGRFSGRQFSNSRSEMNVSTLELGDSALYLCASSGGDPADEQYFGPGTRLTVT.

This clone was seen at least ten times. The chain links TRBV5-1 to TRBJ2-3, with D uncertain. The germline gives CDR1 SGHRS, CDR2 YFSETQ. Deletions cut 9 bases from V and 2 bases from J, with 19 bases between. This CDR3 comprises 15 residues. The chain's CDR3 is CATTTGHMATDTQYF. The CDR3 DNA is TGCGCCACCACTACGGGCCACATGGCCACAGATACGCAGTATTTT.

This clone was observed many times. V gene TRBV20-1 combines with J gene TRBJ2-1, with 11 bases fitting TRBD2. V shed 6 bases and J 0 bases; nucleotides not matched to a gene: 7. Germline CDR1 DFQATT, CDR2 SNEGSKA (reference sequence). This CDR3 has 16 residues. CDR3 residues: CSATGTSGYSYNEQFF. CDR3 bases: TGCAGTGCAACCGGGACTAGCGGATACTCCTACAATGAGCAGTTCTTC.

This clone was detected ten times or more. This chain joins TRBV20-1 and TRBJ2-5; 15 nucleotides match TRBD2. This CDR3 spans 17 amino acids. Germline CDR1 reads DFQATT; CDR2 reads SNEGSKA (reference sequence). V was clipped by 5 bases and J by 5 bases; unmatched bases: 12. CDR3 sequence reads: CSAGTSGRSRGRETQYF. The CDR3 coding sequence is TGCAGTGCTGGGACTAGCGGGAGGAGTAGGGGTCGGGAGACCCAGTACTTC.

Concerning this clone: A much larger clone differs from this one at a single base, so this may be a read error. The chain couples TRBV7-8 to TRBJ2-1; D is undetermined. Trimming took off 10 bases at V and 8 bases at J, with 18 bases between the two ends. This CDR3 comprises 13 residues. The germline V gene encodes CDR1 SGHVS and CDR2 FQNEAQ. Here the CDR3 DNA reads TGTGCCATTAGCAACTCTCCGTATCATGAGCAGTTCTTC. As protein: CAISNSPYHEQFF.

To note about this clone: One base away lies a much larger clone, so this may be a sequencing read error. As the CDR3 is not closed by the conserved phenylalanine or tryptophan, this likely results from a read error. Here the CDR3 DNA reads TGTGCCAGCAGCTCAAATCCCAGGGGGGGGTCCTACGAGCAGTACCTC. Translated, it gives CASSSNPRGGSYEQYL. The chain employs TRBV7-8 and TRBJ2-7; the D gene could be TRBD1 or TRBD2 (7 bases each). V was shortened by 4 bases and J by 1 base, with 17 bases between the two germline ends. Germline-derived CDR1 and CDR2 are SGHVS and FQNEAQ. The CDR3 contains 16 residues.

This clone was recorded a few times. The CDR3 nucleotides are TGTGCCAGCAGTTATCTATCTGTGTACCCCTACGAGCAGTACTTC. Protein product: CASSYLSVYPYEQYF. The rearrangement uses TRBV28 and TRBJ2-7; D is unresolved. V lost 4 bases and J lost 2, with 15 bases in between. This CDR3 has 15 amino acids. Germline CDR1 MDHEN, CDR2 SYDVKM. Drawing the rest from reference TRBV28 and TRBJ2-7, the complete variable domain is DVKVTQSSRYLVKRTGEKVFLECVQDMDHENMFWYRQDPGLGLRLIYFSYDVKMKEKGDIPEGYSVSREKKERFSLILESASTNQTSMYLCASSYLSVYPYEQYFGPGTRLTVT.

The sample holds many counts of this clone. CDR3 DNA sequence: TGTGCCAGCAGGACGCCAGCGAACACCGGGGAGCTGTTTTTT. Its translation is CASRTPANTGELFF. The chain recombines TRBV28 with TRBJ2-2, with D uncertain. Looked up from germline, CDR1 is MDHEN and CDR2 is SYDVKM. This CDR3 contains 14 residues. Trimming took 6 bases from V and 0 from J, leaving 8 bases between them. The variable domain in full, completed from reference TRBV28 and TRBJ2-2, reads DVKVTQSSRYLVKRTGEKVFLECVQDMDHENMFWYRQDPGLGLRLIYFSYDVKMKEKGDIPEGYSVSREKKERFSLILESASTNQTSMYLCASRTPANTGELFFGEGSRLTVL.

Ten or more counts support this clone. This chain links TRBV24-1 with TRBJ2-3; D might be TRBD1 or TRBD2, each matching 6 bases. CDR1 KGHDR and CDR2 SFDVKD come from the germline V gene. The CDR3 is 15 amino acids. The V end lost 5 bases, the J end lost 5 bases, and 16 bases lay between the germline ends. The CDR3 DNA is TGTGCCACCAGTGTTATGGGGGCGCGGGAAGATACGCAGTATTTT. Residues: CATSVMGAREDTQYF.

This clone was observed a handful of times. The rearrangement joins TRBV28 to TRBJ1-2; D not resolved. Germline loops: CDR1 MDHEN, CDR2 SYDVKM. V lost 1 base to trimming and J lost 2 bases, with 14 bases between them. CDR3 length: 16 residues. This chain's CDR3 is CASSLLVSYKNYGYTF. In DNA form, the CDR3 reads TGTGCCAGCAGTTTATTAGTATCCTATAAGAACTATGGCTACACCTTC.

This clone was seen many times. Other DNA sequences within the sample encode an identical CDR3. This chain connects TRBV7-3 to TRBJ2-1, with a possible D match to TRBD1 (5 bases). The ends were cut back, 1 base at V and 7 bases at J, with 20 bases in the middle. This CDR3 has 17 amino acids. Germline CDR1 reads SGHTA; CDR2 reads FQGTGA. CDR3 in DNA: TGTGCCAGCAGCTTAAAAGGACGGCTAAGCAAGGGGAATGAGCAGTTCTTC. It is translated as CASSLKGRLSKGNEQFF.

This clone was recorded a few times. A single base separates this from a much larger clone, so it may be a read error. The rearrangement joins TRBV3-1 to TRBJ2-5, with TRBD2 matching over 14 bases. The trim removed 7 bases at V and 3 bases at J, leaving 10 bases unmatched. The CDR3 spans 17 residues. CDR1 is LGHDT, CDR2 YNNKEL, per germline (reference sequence). The CDR3 DNA sequence: TGTGCCAGCACCCCAGGGACTAGCGGGAGTCTTGAAGAGACCCAGTACTTC. Encoded protein: CASTPGTSGSLEETQYF.

This clone was seen ten or more times. This chain links TRBV5-4 with TRBJ2-7, with D possibly being TRBD2 (6 bases). The CDR3 extends over 15 amino acids. Looked up from germline, CDR1 is SGHNT and CDR2 is YYREEE (reference sequence). Trimming cost V 0 bases and J 4 bases, with 14 bases left between them. The CDR3 DNA reads TGTGCCAGCAGCTTGGGGGGAGGCTACGAGTACGAGCAGTACTTC. It codes for CASSLGGGYEYEQYF.

This clone occurred many times. The V and J genes are TRBV20-1 and TRBJ1-5; D is perhaps TRBD1 (6 bases). The CDR3 has 15 residues. With 0 bases removed from V and 5 bases from J, the gap between germline ends came to 14 bases. From germline, CDR1 is DFQATT and CDR2 SNEGSKA (reference sequence). Here the CDR3 DNA reads TGCAGTGCTAGAGATCTCACTACAGGGTATCAGCCCCAGCATTTT. Protein sequence: CSARDLTTGYQPQHF.